This T cell receptor (beta chain) was sequenced in a study of CD8 T cells in ankylosing spondylitis. Study-wide findings and caveats: Matched ankylosing spondylitis synovial fluid reportedly showed significant enrichment of disease-linked clones.

This clonotype was recorded a few times. The antigen remains unidentified. A single record per CDR3 protein comes from TCRdb applying MiXCR to the 5' RACE reads. The table records roughly 130,000 distinct CDR3 sequences, roughly 8.4% of them present only once. Trimming removed 2 bases from V and 0 bases from J, with 9 bases in between. This CDR3 spans 16 amino acids. The germline V gene encodes CDR1 SGHRS and CDR2 YFSETQ. The sequenced material came from synovial fluid, either unsorted or a sorted T cell fraction (not recorded which). V gene TRBV5-1 combines with J gene TRBJ1-6; D not certain. This TCR derives from a male donor with ankylosing spondylitis. The CDR3 DNA follows: TGCGCCAGCAGCTTTAGGGCAAGCTCCTATAATTCACCCCTCCACTTT. Translating gives CASSFRASSYNSPLHF.